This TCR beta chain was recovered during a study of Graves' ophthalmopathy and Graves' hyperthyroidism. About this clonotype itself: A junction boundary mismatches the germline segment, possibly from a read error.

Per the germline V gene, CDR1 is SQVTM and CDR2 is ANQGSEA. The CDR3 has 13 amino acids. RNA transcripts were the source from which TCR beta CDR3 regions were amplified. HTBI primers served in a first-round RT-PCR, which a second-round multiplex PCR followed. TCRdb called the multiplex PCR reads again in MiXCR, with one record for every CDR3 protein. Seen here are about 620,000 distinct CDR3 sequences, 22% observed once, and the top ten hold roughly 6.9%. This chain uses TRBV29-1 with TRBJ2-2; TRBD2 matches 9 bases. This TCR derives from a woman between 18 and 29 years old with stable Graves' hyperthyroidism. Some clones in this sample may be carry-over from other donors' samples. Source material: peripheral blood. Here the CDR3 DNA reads TGCAGCGTATCAAGCGGGAGGACCGGGGAGCTGCTTTTT. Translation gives CSVSSGRTGELLF.